What follows are 22 T cell receptor beta chains derived from one specimen sequenced in a study of blood T cell repertoires in COVID-19. Sequencing used immunoSEQ multiplex PCR; TCRdb keeps in-frame clones, though not all of them. The data hold some 320,000 clones, with 70% to 90% observed a single time. Sequencing was done on a sample of peripheral blood. Receptors originate from a woman in her twenties or thirties who had recovered from COVID-19.

J is TRBJ2-5 and V is TRBV7-6; possible D gene TRBD1, 5 bases. CDR1 is SGHVS and CDR2 is FNYEAQ in the germline V gene. V lost 1 base to trimming and J lost 5 bases, with 14 bases between them. The CDR3 extends over 15 amino acids. The CDR3 sequence: CASSLEAGMSETQYF. CDR3 in DNA: TGTGCCAGCAGCTTAGAGGCAGGGATGTCGGAGACCCAGTACTTC. Full variable domain (outside the CDR3, taken from reference TRBV7-6 and TRBJ2-5): GAGVSQSPRYKVTKRGQDVALRCDPISGHVSLYWYRQALGQGPEFLTYFNYEAQQDKSGLPNDRFSAERPEGSISTLTIQRTEQRDSAMYRCASSLEAGMSETQYFGPGTRLLVL.

This chain joins TRBV29-1 and TRBJ1-1, with 7 bases matching TRBD1. Germline values: CDR1 SQVTM, CDR2 ANQGSEA. This CDR3 has 14 residues. J was trimmed by 4 bases and V by 6 bases; bases with no gene match: 11. CDR3 nucleotide sequence: TGCAGCGTAACGAAAGAGGGGGCTGGCACTGAAGCTTTCTTT. Translating gives CSVTKEGAGTEAFF.

On this clone: The same CDR3 can be traced to other DNA sequences in this sample. V gene TRBV12-3 or TRBV12-4 combines with J gene TRBJ1-5; D is perhaps TRBD1 (5 bases). The CDR3 loop spans 13 amino acids. V lost 4 bases to trimming and J lost 4 bases, with 8 bases between them. The CDR3 sequence is CASSSPGNQPQHF. The CDR3 DNA reads TGTGCCAGCAGTTCACCAGGGAATCAGCCCCAGCATTTT.

This clone was counted only a few times. CDR3: CASSLPALSGEQYF. The CDR3 DNA follows: TGCGCCAGCAGCCTGCCGGCCCTTTCGGGGGAGCAGTACTTC. The chain employs TRBV4-1 and TRBJ2-7; TRBD2 might be the D (5 bases). The V end lost 4 bases, the J end lost 7 bases, and 17 bases lay between the germline ends. This CDR3 is 14 amino acids long. Germline V lookup: CDR1 MGHRA, CDR2 YSYEKL.

This chain links TRBV6-6 with TRBJ1-5; the D is unclear. V was shortened by 7 bases and J by 5 bases, with 21 bases between the two germline ends. Germline V lookup: CDR1 MNHNY, CDR2 SVGAGI (reference sequence). The CDR3 loop spans 16 amino acids. The CDR3 DNA follows: TGTGCCAGCACCATCTACGGAGGGTCGGACGATCAGCCCCAGCATTTT. Translated: CASTIYGGSDDQPQHF.

The chain is built from TRBV21-1 and TRBJ2-7; TRBD1 reflects the table's D call only, with no check against the DNA. TRBV21-1 is labeled a pseudogene. This CDR3 has 14 amino acids. CDR3 sequence (DNA): TGTGCCTCGGGAATCGACAGGTTGGTCTACGAGCAGTACTTC. It is translated as CASGIDRLVYEQYF.

This chain uses TRBV2 with TRBJ1-6, with D hard to call. The V end was cut by 6 bases, the J end by 7 bases, with 10 bases between. Germline CDR1 SNHLY, CDR2 FYNNEI. The CDR3 has 13 amino acids. This CDR3 is CASSVTNNSPLHF. CDR3 nucleotide sequence: TGTGCCAGCAGCGTAACTAACAATTCACCCCTCCACTTT.

This rearrangement joins TRBV28 to TRBJ1-1; no definite D call. The germline CDR1 and CDR2 sequences are MDHEN and SYDVKM. V lost 7 bases to trimming and J lost 4 bases, with 10 bases between them. The CDR3 is 12 residues long. In DNA, the CDR3 is TGTGCCAGCAACGCCCTGAGCACTGAAGCTTTCTTT. It is translated as CASNALSTEAFF.

The chain links TRBV5-1 to TRBJ2-5; 8 bases fit TRBD1. The germline V gene has CDR1 SGHRS and CDR2 YFSETQ. The CDR3 consists of 14 residues. V gave up 4 bases and J gave up 3 bases; unmatched junction bases: 5. CDR3 amino acids: CASSPGQGEETQYF. CDR3 sequence (DNA): TGCGCCAGCAGCCCTGGACAGGGAGAAGAGACCCAGTACTTC.

This chain connects TRBV7-8 to TRBJ1-4; D is possibly TRBD1 (6 bases). Trimming left V 5 bases short and J 7 bases short, with 14 bases between. This CDR3 has 14 amino acids. The germline gives CDR1 SGHVS, CDR2 FQNEAQ. The DNA of the CDR3 is TGTGCCAGCAGCCTTGGGACACCTAGTGAAAAACTGTTTTTT. This sequence encodes CASSLGTPSEKLFF. Filled out from reference TRBV7-8 and TRBJ1-4, the complete variable domain reads GAGVSQSPRYKVAKRGQDVALRCDPISGHVSLFWYQQALGQGPEFLTYFQNEAQLDKSGLPSDRFFAERPEGSVSTLKIQRTQQEDSAVYLCASSLGTPSEKLFFGSGTQLSVL.

The V and J genes are TRBV11-1 and TRBJ2-1, with D hard to call. V was cut by 8 bases and J by 4 bases, with 15 bases left in between. CDR1 SGHAT and CDR2 FQDESV come from the germline V gene (reference sequence). This CDR3 has 14 amino acids. CDR3 sequence reads: CASSTRGSYNEQFF. The CDR3 coding sequence is TGTGCCAGCTCCACTCGCGGATCTTACAATGAGCAGTTCTTC. Drawing the rest from reference TRBV11-1 and TRBJ2-1, the complete variable domain is EAEVAQSPRYKITEKSQAVAFWCDPISGHATLYWYRQILGQGPELLVQFQDESVVDDSQLPKDRFSAERLKGVDSTLKIQPAELGDSAMYLCASSTRGSYNEQFFGPGTRLTVL.

The gene calls are TRBV14 and TRBJ2-4, with TRBD2 as a possible D gene (6 bases). Trimming took 4 bases from V and 6 from J, leaving 13 bases between them. The CDR3 consists of 14 residues. Germline lookup yields CDR1 SGHDN and CDR2 FVKESK. The CDR3 sequence is CASSPGGDPNIQYF. CDR3 DNA: TGTGCCAGCAGCCCCGGGGGTGATCCAAACATTCAGTACTTC.

The chain carries TRBV19 and TRBJ2-5, with D possibly TRBD2 on 6 matching bases. V shed 1 base and J shed 1 base, with 10 bases lying between them. The CDR3 spans 15 residues. Germline V CDR1 and CDR2: LNHDA, SQIVND (reference sequence). DNA of the CDR3: TGTGCCAGTAGTATAGGTACTAGCCCCCAAGAGACCCAGTACTTC. Translation: CASSIGTSPQETQYF.

The chain has TRBV7-8 and TRBJ1-5; D unresolved. From germline, CDR1 is SGHVS and CDR2 FQNEAQ. Trimming took 3 bases from V and 2 from J, leaving 11 bases between them. This CDR3 is built from 15 residues. CDR3 sequence: CASSFREGGNQPQHF. For the CDR3, the DNA is TGTGCCAGCAGCTTCCGGGAAGGTGGCAATCAGCCCCAGCATTTT.

The chain carries TRBV6-5 and TRBJ2-2; 8 nucleotides align to TRBD1. CDR1 is MNHEY and CDR2 is SVGAGI in the germline V gene. With 6 bases clipped from V and 4 bases from J, the junction kept 7 bases outside the gene matches. This CDR3 is built from 15 residues. The CDR3 DNA is TGTGCCAGCAGAAAAGGACAGGGAATCACCGGGGAGCTGTTTTTT. This sequence encodes CASRKGQGITGELFF.

V is TRBV28 and J is TRBJ1-1, with 7 nucleotides matching TRBD1. CDR3 length equals 14 residues. Losses at the gene ends were 7 bases for V and 5 bases for J; bases not matched to a gene: 10. Germline V gene lookup returns CDR1 MDHEN and CDR2 SYDVKM. CDR3 sequence reads: CASTLGTVTTEAFF. The CDR3 coding sequence is TGTGCCAGCACCCTAGGGACAGTAACAACTGAAGCTTTCTTT.

The chain recombines TRBV5-6 with TRBJ2-3; D might be TRBD2 (5 bases). This CDR3 contains 14 residues. Germline CDR1 is SGHDT and CDR2 is YYEEEE. Trimming stripped 3 bases from V and 1 base from J, with 9 bases between. The CDR3, as DNA: TGTGCCAGCAGCTCAACCGGGGGCACAGATACGCAGTATTTT. This translates into CASSSTGGTDTQYF.

This rearrangement joins TRBV12-5 to TRBJ1-2; TRBD1 agrees at 10 bases. This CDR3 region has 14 residues. Germline CDR1 LGHNT, CDR2 FRNRAP. J was trimmed by 6 bases and V by 5 bases; bases with no gene match: 6. The CDR3 reads CASGPGTGVDGYTF. The CDR3 DNA reads TGTGCTAGTGGTCCCGGGACAGGGGTTGATGGCTACACCTTC.

The V gene is TRBV7-2, the J gene TRBJ1-2; the D gene is possibly TRBD1 (5 bases). V gave up 3 bases and J gave up 8 bases, with 19 bases separating them. The germline CDR1 and CDR2 sequences are SGHTA and FQGNSA. This CDR3 comprises 15 residues. For the CDR3, the DNA is TGTGCCAGCAGCTTTACGACAGCGCGGACGTCGGGCTACACCTTC. Residues: CASSFTTARTSGYTF.

The V call is TRBV7-9, the J call TRBJ2-5, with 7 nucleotides matching TRBD2. V was pared by 5 bases and J by 4 bases, with 4 bases of the junction left unmatched. The CDR3 loop spans 13 amino acids. The germline V gene encodes CDR1 SEHNR and CDR2 FQNEAQ (reference sequence). As DNA, the CDR3 is TGTGCCAGCAGCCCGGGGGGTTCAGAGACCCAGTACTTC. This gives the protein CASSPGGSETQYF.

This chain's CDR3 is CASSLRPGNTEAFF. CDR3 DNA sequence: TGTGCCAGCAGCTTACGTCCAGGGAACACTGAAGCTTTCTTT. This sequence joins TRBV7-8 and TRBJ1-1; unclear D gene. V was clipped by 2 bases and J by 1 base, with 8 bases between them. CDR1 and CDR2 (germline): SGHVS, FQNEAQ. The CDR3 loop spans 14 amino acids. The variable domain in full, completed from reference TRBV7-8 and TRBJ1-1, reads GAGVSQSPRYKVAKRGQDVALRCDPISGHVSLFWYQQALGQGPEFLTYFQNEAQLDKSGLPSDRFFAERPEGSVSTLKIQRTQQEDSAVYLCASSLRPGNTEAFFGQGTRLTVV.

Of note for this clone: Other nucleotide sequences from this sample produce the same CDR3. This chain uses TRBV3-1 (or the pseudogene TRBV3-2) with TRBJ2-7; tentatively, D is TRBD1 (6 bases). Germline CDR1 and CDR2: LGHDT and YNNKEL (reference sequence). Trimming took 4 bases from V and 3 from J, leaving 13 bases between them. The CDR3 has 14 residues. The CDR3 sequence: CASSPGQGSYEQYF. DNA of the CDR3: TGTGCCAGCAGCCCCGGCCAGGGGAGCTACGAGCAGTACTTC.